The next 4 T cell receptor beta chains were all read from a single sample in a study of post-analysis software for immune sequencing data. Study conclusions and caveats: With TRBV5-6, TRBV5-1 and TRBV20-1 included, five TRBV segments were more frequent in patients than in controls.

No cognate antigen is known for these TCRs. Sequencing libraries made from TCR beta cDNA carried unique molecular identifiers. Each CDR3 protein gets one entry after TCRdb re-called the PCR reads with MiXCR. The repertoire holds about 200,000 distinct CDR3 sequences, with about 30% as singletons. The material sequenced was blood. All receptors derive from a girl under 18 with multiple sclerosis.

As concerns this clonotype: One end of the junction varies from germline; a read error may be responsible. The J gene is TRBJ1-4, the V gene TRBV6-1; D perhaps matches TRBD1 (6 bases). The germline V gene encodes CDR1 MNHNS and CDR2 SASEGT. The CDR3 contains 13 residues. As DNA, the CDR3 is TGTGCCAGCAGCGGGGGGCGTATAGAAAAACTGGTTTTT. The encoded protein is CASSGGRIEKLVF.

This clonotype has at least ten counts. J is TRBJ2-3 and V is TRBV5-5, with D perhaps matching TRBD1 (7 bases). The V gene's germline CDR1 is SGHKS and CDR2 YYEKEE (reference sequence). V was cut by 4 bases and J by 0 bases, with 18 bases left in between. This CDR3 is 17 amino acids long. CDR3 sequence reads: CASSAGGQPRSTDTQYF. In DNA, the CDR3 is TGTGCCAGCAGCGCCGGGGGACAGCCTAGGAGCACAGATACGCAGTATTTT.

V usage is TRBV9 and J usage is TRBJ2-7; 11 positions agree with TRBD2. Germline V gene data show CDR1 as SGDLS and CDR2 as YYNGEE. The V segment lost 4 bases and the J segment 5 bases; nucleotides outside the gene matches: 11. This CDR3 is built from 16 residues. The CDR3 DNA reads as TGTGCCAGCAGCCCTCTACTAGCGGGAGAAGAAAACGAGCAGTACTTC. It codes for CASSPLLAGEENEQYF. Complete variable domain (other parts from reference TRBV9 and TRBJ2-7): DSGVTQTPKHLITATGQRVTLRCSPRSGDLSVYWYQQSLDQGLQFLIQYYNGEERAKGNILERFSAQQFPDLHSELNLSSLELGDSALYFCASSPLLAGEENEQYFGPGTRLTVT.

This clonotype came up many times. The gene calls are TRBV4-1 and TRBJ2-7; 9 nucleotides match TRBD1. The CDR3 loop spans 15 amino acids. With V trimmed by 0 bases and J by 6 bases, 6 bases remained unmatched. Germline-derived CDR1 and CDR2 are MGHRA and YSYEKL. CDR3: CASSQDRGTGSEQYF. CDR3 DNA sequence: TGCGCCAGCAGCCAAGATCGTGGGACAGGGTCCGAGCAGTACTTC.